In its sample, the clone carrying this T cell receptor beta chain was seen a few times. What it binds is not known. TCRdb re-called the RT-PCR reads through MiXCR, storing one row per CDR3 protein. The sample has 860,000 or so distinct CDR3 sequences, around 20% seen once. The data were obtained in a study of response to subunit inactivated influenza vaccine. Overall study findings and caveats: There was a suggestion from the authors that each seasonal influenza vaccination recruits few new T cells.

This CDR3 has 15 residues. Trimming removed 9 bases from V and 0 bases from J; junction bases left unmatched: 7. Per germline, CDR1 SGHNT and CDR2 YYREEE (reference sequence). The chain has TRBV5-4 and TRBJ2-1, with 9 bases matching TRBD2. The receptor was isolated from a man aged 50 to 60 who received an inactivated influenza vaccine. This specimen consisted of PBMCs from blood, obtained around 5 days after vaccination. The CDR3 sequence: CATMTSGSSYNEQFF. The CDR3 region has the DNA TGTGCCACCATGACTAGCGGAAGCTCCTACAATGAGCAGTTCTTC.